This TCR beta chain was identified in a study of immune cell composition in non-small cell lung cancer (dated by TCRdb to about 2017). General notes on the study: Histologic subtype, mainly lung adenocarcinoma or squamous cell carcinoma, was assigned on the basis of H&E together with p63, CK5, Napsin A and TTF-1 immunohistochemistry. Adaptive Biotechnologies TCR-beta sequencing was carried out on 34 paired NSCLC tumour and non-adjacent lung specimens, as well as on around 24 tumour-only specimens. In supplementary cohort #1, which comprised some eleven lung adenocarcinoma cases, paired tumour/lung TCR-beta sequencing was performed and TIL populations were generated so that tumour reactivity could be assessed. Several tumour specimens with TCR-beta data were of rare histological subtypes and were excluded from the subtype comparisons.

From frozen aliquots of unsorted single-cell suspensions, genomic DNA was isolated using the QIAamp DNA kit. The tumour samples consisted of non-small cell lung cancer tissue that had been surgically resected. Tissues arrived within 2 hours after resection and were immediately processed into single-cell suspensions. Tissue was broken up mechanically, digested enzymatically with DNase I, collagenase I and hyaluronidase for 25 to 35 minutes at 37 degrees C, and then filtered and RBC-lysed. A two-step multiplex PCR was used to amplify TCR-beta CDR3 regions from genomic DNA, and Illumina-compatible adaptors were added in the second step. As a commercial immunoSEQ service, TCR-beta immunosequencing was carried out on an Illumina platform. As for the original processing: Repertoires were summarised by productive clonality and by Top 10 Clones, defined as the percentage of T-cell templates derived from the ten most frequent sequences. Productive clonality had a range of 0 to 1, where 1 means a monoclonal population. Sequences comprising at least 0.1% of tumour T-cell templates but absent from matched non-adjacent lung were defined as tumour-associated clones and were identified via log10 scatter plots. Student's t-tests were used for two-group comparisons, ANOVA was used for stages, and linear regression was used for relationships, with analyses conducted in GraphPad Prism7 and R. TCRdb re-hosts the immuneACCESS table, in-frame sequences only. Its copies lack some clones; in the studies checked, an unresolved V gene accounts for under half of them, and the cause for the rest is not known. From that table come the V and J calls and clone size; the DNA was used to work out D and trimming. The sample profile shows almost 7,000 clones; 70% of them were found once. The biggest ten clones account for 4.4% of the sample.

Broad study findings and their caveats: Tumour-associated clones >0.5% occurred in nearly half of NSCLC cases: about 33% of adenocarcinomas versus roughly three quarters of squamous carcinomas. Only roughly 9 cases were included in the reactivity cohort, and sequence sharing between tumour-reactive clones and the dominant in vivo tumour-associated clones was not shown. In more than eight adenocarcinoma cases, a strong correlation was found between maximal tumour-associated clone frequency and TIL tumour reactivity, whereas no such correlation was found between overall clonality and TIL tumour reactivity. Compared with lung adenocarcinoma tumours, lung squamous cell carcinoma showed significantly higher Top 10 clone scores and productive clonality. Smoking pack-years did not significantly correlate with tumour TCR-beta clonality.

Reading from cysteine to phenylalanine, the CDR3 counts 15 amino acids. The DNA shown is the 45-base CDR3, in frame from base 1. V is cut back by 4 bases and J by 3 bases, with 4 bases in the junction unmatched. Via the germline V gene (reference sequence), CDR1 is SEHNR and CDR2 FQNEAQ. In the case of this clone: Its binding antigen is unknown. There are no base qualities to consult, and no much larger clone falls within one base.

Material for sequencing was lung tumor tissue. Recombination joined TRBV7-9 with TRBJ2-1; the central 9 bases match TRBD1. The TCR was taken from a human donor with non-small cell lung cancer. CDR3 sequence: CASSSGTGIYNEQFF. In nucleotides, the sequence is TGTGCCAGCAGCTCCGGGACAGGGATCTACAATGAGCAGTTCTTC.